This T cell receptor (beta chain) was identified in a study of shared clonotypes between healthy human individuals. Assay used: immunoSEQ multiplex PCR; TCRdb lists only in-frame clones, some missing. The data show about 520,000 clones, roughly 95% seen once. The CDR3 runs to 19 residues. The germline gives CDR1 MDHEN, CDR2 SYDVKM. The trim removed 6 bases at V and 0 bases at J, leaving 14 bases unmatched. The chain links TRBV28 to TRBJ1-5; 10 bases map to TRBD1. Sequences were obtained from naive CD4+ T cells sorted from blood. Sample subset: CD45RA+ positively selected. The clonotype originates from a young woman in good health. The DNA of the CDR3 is TGTGCCAGCAGATCCCAGGACAGGGGGAATCTTTATAGCAATCAGCCCCAGCATTTT. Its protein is CASRSQDRGNLYSNQPQHF. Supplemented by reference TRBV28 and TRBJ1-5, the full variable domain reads DVKVTQSSRYLVKRTGEKVFLECVQDMDHENMFWYRQDPGLGLRLIYFSYDVKMKEKGDIPEGYSVSREKKERFSLILESASTNQTSMYLCASRSQDRGNLYSNQPQHFGDGTRLSIL.